This TCR beta chain stems from a study of T cell responses to AZD1222 COVID-19 vaccine. Concerning this clone: Different DNA sequences within this sample yield the same CDR3.

Second-dose recipients at about 4 or about 12 weeks were treated as one pooled group. The CDR3 covers 12 residues. The V end was cut by 6 bases, the J end by 5 bases, with 8 bases between. The method was immunoSEQ multiplex PCR; TCRdb's version includes in-frame clones alone and lacks a portion of them. Among about 150,000 clones listed, about 90% were seen once. This sequence joins TRBV12-3 or TRBV12-4 and TRBJ1-5; perhaps TRBD1 as D (5 bases). The sequence came from an adult who received the AZD1222 COVID-19 vaccine. The sequencing here drew on peripheral blood, taken 28 days after the second AZD1222 dose. The CDR3 reads CASSLGDQPQHF. Written as DNA, the CDR3 is TGTGCCAGCAGCCTGGGGGATCAGCCCCAGCATTTT.